This T cell receptor beta chain is from a study of Graves' ophthalmopathy and Graves' hyperthyroidism. The CDR3 has 14 amino acids. The ends lost 4 bases at V and 6 bases at J; junction bases unmatched: 7. Germline V gene data show CDR1 as SGHTA and CDR2 as FQGTGA. The sample holds many counts of this clonotype. The antigen is not known. TCR beta CDR3 amplification used RNA transcripts. Scientists carried out first-round RT-PCR using HTBI primers and then a second-round multiplex PCR. TCRdb re-called the multiplex PCR reads with MiXCR, one entry per CDR3 protein. Of 560,000 or so distinct CDR3 sequences listed, just under 40% were seen once; the top ten hold less than 4.5%. Study observations and caveats: Discriminating ophthalmopathy from stable hyperthyroidism, a 13-signature model attained a sensitivity of 85% to 90% and a specificity of around 77%. Also, most clonotypes expanded in the thyroid above 0.001 frequency appeared in blood.

People with hyperthyroidism were aged 18 to 65 and newly diagnosed, under 2 months' duration. This sequence was found in an adult man with Graves' hyperthyroidism. Sequencing used peripheral blood or thyroid tissue (not recorded which). The rearrangement links TRBV7-3 to TRBJ2-7; 9 positions agree with TRBD2. The CDR3 here is CASSSGLAGTEQYF. The CDR3 DNA reads as TGTGCCAGCAGCTCGGGACTAGCTGGGACCGAGCAGTACTTC.